This paragraph covers one T cell receptor (beta chain) sequence. The data were obtained in a study of identical twins. Healthy Caucasians made up all donors. The germline CDR1 and CDR2 sequences are PRHDT and FYEKMQ (reference sequence). V dropped 5 bases and J dropped 3 bases, with 14 bases sitting between them. The CDR3 has 14 amino acids. TCRdb passed the 5' RACE reads through MiXCR, listing each CDR3 protein once. This sample carries a few hundred thousand distinct CDR3 sequences, over 8.5% of them seen once, and the ten largest clones take under 3.5%. The sample was also linked to a second study, of yellow fever vaccine responses in identical twins. As reported in that work: Twins reportedly had a vaccine T cell response that seemed partly convergent, partly personalized.

This receptor was taken from a woman aged 18-35 years in good health. Specimen: PBMCs. This chain joins TRBV13 and TRBJ2-7, with D possibly called TRBD1 or TRBD2 (5 bases each). For the CDR3, the DNA is TGTGCCAGCAGCCCTCGGGGCAGGAGCTACGAGCAGTACTTC. This sequence encodes CASSPRGRSYEQYF.